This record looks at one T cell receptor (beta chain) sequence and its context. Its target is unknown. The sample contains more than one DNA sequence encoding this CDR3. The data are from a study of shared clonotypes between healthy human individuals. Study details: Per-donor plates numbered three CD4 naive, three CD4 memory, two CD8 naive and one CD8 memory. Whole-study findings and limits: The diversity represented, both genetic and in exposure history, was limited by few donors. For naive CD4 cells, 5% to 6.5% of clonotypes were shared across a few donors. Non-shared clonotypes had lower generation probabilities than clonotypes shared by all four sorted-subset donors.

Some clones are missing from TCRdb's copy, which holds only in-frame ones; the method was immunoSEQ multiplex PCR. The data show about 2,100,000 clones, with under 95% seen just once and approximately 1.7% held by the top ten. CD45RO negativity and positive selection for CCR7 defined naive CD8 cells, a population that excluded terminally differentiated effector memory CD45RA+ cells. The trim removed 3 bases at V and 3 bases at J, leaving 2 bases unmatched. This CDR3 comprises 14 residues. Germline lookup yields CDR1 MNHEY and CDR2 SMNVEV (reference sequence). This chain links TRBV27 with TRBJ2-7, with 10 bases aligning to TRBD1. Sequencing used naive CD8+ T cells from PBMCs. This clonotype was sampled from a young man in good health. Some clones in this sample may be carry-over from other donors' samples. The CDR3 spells CASSFRDRGYEQYF. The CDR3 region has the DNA TGTGCCAGCAGTTTCCGGGACAGGGGCTACGAGCAGTACTTC.